This is a list of T cell receptor beta chains from one sample in a study of beta chain features in type 1 diabetes. Generated by immunoSEQ multiplex PCR, the TCRdb table keeps only in-frame clones and is missing some. The repertoire consists of some 290,000 clones, with around 24% occurring once and the leading ten covering around 0.011%. The sequencing sample was made of naive CD4+ T cells from blood. These receptors were taken from a woman aged 25 to 39 with type 1 diabetes. Both conserved end residues are part of each CDR3. The D gene is left open where the match is weak. Rows may omit the clone size; those that give it use once, few, many or a size class.

few	NA	TRBJ2-1	TRBV7-3	CASSQGTSRVGEQFF	TGTGCCAGCAGCCAGGGGACCAGCCGTGTCGGTGAGCAGTTCTTC
few	TRBD1	TRBJ2-5	TRBV18	CASSPRQGAETQYF	TGTGCCAGCTCACCAAGACAGGGGGCTGAGACCCAGTACTTC
NA	NA	TRBJ2-3	TRBV30	CAWNRVKKDTQYF	TGTGCCTGGAACAGGGTGAAAAAGGATACGCAGTATTTT
NA	NA	TRBJ1-2	TRBV10-3	CAISESGAWGYTF	TGTGCCATCAGTGAGTCGGGGGCTTGGGGCTACACCTTC
NA	TRBD2	TRBJ2-7	TRBV2	CASKALAGDEQYF	TGTGCCAGCAAGGCACTAGCGGGAGACGAGCAGTACTTC
NA	TRBD1	TRBJ2-2	TRBV30	CAWKRGTVANTGELFF	TGTGCCTGGAAAAGGGGGACAGTCGCGAACACCGGGGAGCTGTTTTTT
few	NA	TRBJ1-5	TRBV5-1	CASSLVGGQPQHF	TGCGCCAGCAGCTTGGTGGGGGGTCAGCCCCAGCATTTT
few	NA	TRBJ2-3	TRBV2	CASSPPVEAQYF	TGTGCCAGCAGCCCTCCAGTTGAGGCGCAGTATTTT
NA	NA	TRBJ2-2	TRBV27	CASRENGRSSTGELFF	TGTGCCAGCAGGGAGAACGGGAGATCGAGCACCGGGGAGCTGTTTTTT
NA	NA	TRBJ2-1	TRBV25-1	CASSEFASGYNEQFF	TGTGCCAGCAGTGAATTCGCAAGCGGTTACAATGAGCAGTTCTTC
NA	NA	TRBJ1-5	TRBV5-1	CASSSTGSDQPQHF	TGCGCCAGCAGCTCCACAGGGTCGGATCAGCCCCAGCATTTT
few	TRBD1	TRBJ2-5	TRBV27	CASSPTGFRETQYF	TGTGCCAGCAGTCCGACAGGGTTTAGGGAGACCCAGTACTTC
NA	NA	TRBJ2-3	TRBV30	CAWNPGSDTQYF	TGTGCCTGGAACCCAGGATCTGACACGCAGTATTTT
NA	TRBD2	TRBJ2-5	TRBV7-3	CASSTGLAGPQETQYF	TGTGCCAGCAGCACGGGACTAGCGGGCCCCCAAGAGACCCAGTACTTC
few	NA	TRBJ2-5	TRBV9	CASSVGLTSGTQETQYF	TGTGCCAGCAGCGTAGGACTCACCAGCGGAACCCAAGAGACCCAGTACTTC
NA	NA	TRBJ2-2	TRBV19	CASSIAPVTGELFF	TGTGCCAGTAGTATAGCCCCGGTGACCGGGGAGCTGTTTTTT
NA	NA	TRBJ1-5	TRBV7-2	CASTPDSSYQPQHF	TGTGCCAGCACCCCGGACAGTTCCTATCAGCCCCAGCATTTT
NA	TRBD2	TRBJ2-3	TRBV7-2	CASSLGGSAGFTDTQYF	TGTGCCAGCAGCTTAGGAGGGTCAGCGGGGTTCACAGATACGCAGTATTTT
few	TRBD2	TRBJ2-1	TRBV7-7	CASSLGTSGYNEQFF	TGTGCTAGCAGCCTCGGGACTAGCGGCTACAATGAGCAGTTCTTC
NA	NA	TRBJ1-1	TRBV30	CAWNYFGGSEAFF	TGTGCCTGGAACTACTTTGGGGGCTCTGAAGCTTTCTTT
NA	NA	TRBJ2-7	TRBV11-2	CASSLLQGFEQYF	TGTGCCAGCAGCTTACTACAGGGCTTCGAGCAGTACTTC
few	NA	TRBJ2-5	TRBV10-3	CAISESMAETQYF	TGTGCCATCAGTGAGTCGATGGCAGAGACCCAGTACTTC
NA	NA	TRBJ2-7	TRBV4-1	CASSQDSGGNYEQYF	TGCGCCAGCAGCCAAGATTCTGGAGGAAACTACGAGCAGTACTTC
few	NA	TRBJ1-2	TRBV29-1	CSVGAGFGYTF	TGCAGCGTTGGCGCAGGGTTTGGCTACACCTTC
NA	NA	TRBJ2-5	TRBV5-1	CASRVTGEETQYF	TGCGCCAGCAGGGTAACGGGTGAAGAGACCCAGTACTTC
NA	NA	TRBJ1-1	TRBV5-1	CASYEGERTEAFF	TGCGCCAGTTACGAGGGGGAAAGGACTGAAGCTTTCTTT
few	TRBD1	TRBJ2-2	TRBV29-1	CSVEDGGQGGTGELFF	TGCAGCGTTGAAGATGGAGGACAGGGTGGTACCGGGGAGCTGTTTTTT
NA	TRBD1	TRBJ1-5	TRBV5-1	CASSHGQGARNQPQHF	TGCGCCAGCAGCCATGGACAGGGGGCGCGTAATCAGCCCCAGCATTTT
few	NA	TRBJ2-2	TRBV7-9	CASSSVNTGELFF	TGTGCCAGCAGCTCGGTGAACACCGGGGAGCTGTTTTTT
NA	NA	TRBJ2-5	TRBV28	CASSFGEETQYF	TGTGCCAGCAGTTTCGGGGAAGAGACCCAGTACTTC
few	NA	TRBJ1-2	TRBV29-1	CSVEEGANWGYTF	TGCAGCGTTGAAGAGGGGGCCAACTGGGGCTACACCTTC
NA	NA	TRBJ1-1	TRBV2	CASRLQGTAFF	TGTGCCAGCAGGTTACAGGGTACGGCTTTCTTT
few	NA	TRBJ2-3	TRBV28	CASSSGGSTDTQYF	TGTGCCAGCAGTTCGGGCGGGAGCACAGATACGCAGTATTTT
NA	NA	TRBJ1-1	TRBV5-1	CASSLTTGMNTEAFF	TGCGCCAGCAGCCTCACTACGGGAATGAACACTGAAGCTTTCTTT